The present T cell receptor beta chain was sequenced within a study of cytomegalovirus exposure and HLA in healthy donors. Study findings and constraints: In an earlier analysis, productive rearrangement rates for most beta V segments clustered near 90% or 30%. Later examination showed HLA-associated TCR beta chains had greater clonal expansion than equally common others. Researchers reported in a later analysis that a missense DCLRE1C variant was tied to TCR beta V- and J-gene trimming.

Comments on this clone: The antigen is undetermined.

With 60 Vbeta and 13 Jbeta primers, the PCR was carried out. Here immunoSEQ multiplex PCR was the method, and the copy in TCRdb shows in-frame clones only, minus some. The table lists approximately 120,000 clones, less than 80% of them singletons. Material: PBMCs. This receptor was taken from a middle-aged man in good health and CMV-seropositive.

For the CDR3, the DNA is TGTGCCTGGACACAGAGAAACAATGAGCAGTTCTTC. Encoded protein: CAWTQRNNEQFF. The gene calls are TRBV30 and TRBJ2-1; D not resolved. The V end lost 4 bases, the J end lost 5 bases, and 9 bases lay between the germline ends. The CDR3 has 12 residues. Per the germline V gene, CDR1 is GTSNPN and CDR2 is SVGIG (reference sequence).